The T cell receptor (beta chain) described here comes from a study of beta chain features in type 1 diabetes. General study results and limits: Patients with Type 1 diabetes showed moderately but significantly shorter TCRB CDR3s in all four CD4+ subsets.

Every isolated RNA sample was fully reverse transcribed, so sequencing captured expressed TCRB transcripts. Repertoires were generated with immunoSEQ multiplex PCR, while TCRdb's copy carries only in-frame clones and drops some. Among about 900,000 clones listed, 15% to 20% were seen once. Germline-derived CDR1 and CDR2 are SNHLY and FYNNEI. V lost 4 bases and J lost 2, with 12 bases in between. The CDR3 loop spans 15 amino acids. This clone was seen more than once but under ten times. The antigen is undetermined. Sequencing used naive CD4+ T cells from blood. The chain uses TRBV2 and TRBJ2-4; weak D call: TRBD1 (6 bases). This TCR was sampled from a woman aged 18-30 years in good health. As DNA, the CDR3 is TGTGCCAGCAGTGTATGGGGGCTATCCAAAAACATTCAGTACTTC. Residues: CASSVWGLSKNIQYF.